This record concerns one T cell receptor beta chain sequence. The specificity of this receptor is unknown. No much larger clone is present one base from it, and per-base qualities are unavailable. The germline V gene provides CDR1 SGHVS and CDR2 FQNEAQ. Counted from cysteine to phenylalanine, this CDR3 has 12 amino acids. CDR3 DNA only is kept here, 36 bases in frame from base 1. V sheds 5 bases and J sheds 9 bases, leaving 14 bases between their ends. The data are from a study of technical replicates of blood from several donors (dated by TCRdb to between 2016 and 2019). Library construction relied on the immunoSEQ multiplex PCR assay. TCRdb took this table from immuneACCESS and kept in-frame rearrangements with V and J called. Such tables lack part of the clones; where checked against another copy, unresolved V genes explain under half of the gap, and the rest is unexplained. The sample records under 65,000 clones, roughly 90% of which are singletons. The ten largest make up around 5% of the sample.

This sequence uses TRBV7-8 and TRBJ2-7; the D gene is perhaps TRBD2, on 6 matching bases. Sequencing was performed on PBMCs. The receptor was isolated from a human donor in good health. Some clones in this sample may be carry-over from other donors' samples. The DNA reads as follows: TGTGCCAGCAGCATCGGGGGATATGCGCAGTACTTC. The resulting protein is CASSIGGYAQYF.